This TCR beta chain comes out of a study of memory CD4+ T cells and cytomegalovirus serostatus. The sort gate was single viable CD3+CD4+CD8-CD45RO+ cells for memory CD4+ T cells. Positive selection with CD4 microbeads enriched total CD4+ T cells. Trimming took 0 bases from V and 2 from J, leaving 4 bases between them. The V gene's germline CDR1 is SGHTA and CDR2 FQGNSA. This CDR3 spans 13 amino acids. A word on this clone: Its cognate antigen is unknown. Distinct nucleotide sequences in the sample also encode this CDR3.

The authors' processing: After removing out-of-frame reads, 2 million to 2.5 million distinct TCRbeta sequences remained. Data came from immunoSEQ multiplex PCR; TCRdb stores just in-frame clones and leaves some out. The V and J calls and clone size are taken from that table; D and trimming were inferred from the DNA. The data hold about 56,000 clones, with 60% to 75% observed a single time. Study results and limitations: Each of 65 to 70 CMV-associated TCRbeta sequences occurred in one to five individuals.

This sequence originates from an adult in good health and CMV-seropositive. V is TRBV7-2 and J is TRBJ2-5, with no clear D. The sample consisted of memory CD4+ T cells from blood. CDR3 region: CASSLARQETQYF. CDR3 nucleotides: TGTGCCAGCAGCTTAGCAAGACAAGAGACCCAGTACTTC.